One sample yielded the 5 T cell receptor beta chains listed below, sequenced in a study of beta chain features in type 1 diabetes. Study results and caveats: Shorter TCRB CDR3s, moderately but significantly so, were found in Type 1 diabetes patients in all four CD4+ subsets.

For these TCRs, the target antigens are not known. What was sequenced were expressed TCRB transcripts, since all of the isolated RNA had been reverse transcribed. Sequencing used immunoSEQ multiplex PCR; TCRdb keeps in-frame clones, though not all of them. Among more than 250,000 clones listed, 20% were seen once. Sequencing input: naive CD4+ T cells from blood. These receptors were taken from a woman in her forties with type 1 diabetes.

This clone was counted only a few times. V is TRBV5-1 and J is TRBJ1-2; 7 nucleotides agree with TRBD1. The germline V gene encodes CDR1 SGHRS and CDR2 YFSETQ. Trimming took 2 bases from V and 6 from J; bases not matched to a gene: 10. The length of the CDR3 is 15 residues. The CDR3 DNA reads TGCGCCAGCAGCTTAGACGTACAGGGGACAAATGGCTACACCTTC. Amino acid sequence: CASSLDVQGTNGYTF.

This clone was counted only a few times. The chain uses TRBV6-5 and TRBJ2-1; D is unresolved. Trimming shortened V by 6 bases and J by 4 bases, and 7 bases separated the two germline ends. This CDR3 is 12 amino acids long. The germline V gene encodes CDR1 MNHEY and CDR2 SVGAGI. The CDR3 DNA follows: TGTGCCAGCAGGCGGAATTACAATGAGCAGTTCTTC. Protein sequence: CASRRNYNEQFF.

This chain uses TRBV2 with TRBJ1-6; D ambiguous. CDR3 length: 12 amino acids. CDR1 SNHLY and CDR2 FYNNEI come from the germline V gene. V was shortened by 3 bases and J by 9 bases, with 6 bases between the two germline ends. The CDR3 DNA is TGTGCCAGCAGTGAGCCGGGTTCACCCCTCCACTTT. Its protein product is CASSEPGSPLHF.

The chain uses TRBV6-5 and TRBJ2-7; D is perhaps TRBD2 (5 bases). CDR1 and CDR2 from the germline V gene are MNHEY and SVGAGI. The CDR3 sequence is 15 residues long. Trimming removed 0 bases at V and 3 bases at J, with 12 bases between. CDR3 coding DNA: TGTGCCAGCAGTTACTCGATCGAGGGTGACTACGAGCAGTACTTC. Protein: CASSYSIEGDYEQYF.

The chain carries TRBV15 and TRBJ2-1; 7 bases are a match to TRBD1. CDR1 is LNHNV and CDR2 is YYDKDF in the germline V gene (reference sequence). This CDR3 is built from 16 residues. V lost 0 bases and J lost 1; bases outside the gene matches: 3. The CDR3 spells CATSRDLTGSYNEQFF. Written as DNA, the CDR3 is TGTGCCACCAGCAGAGATCTGACAGGGTCCTACAATGAGCAGTTCTTC.